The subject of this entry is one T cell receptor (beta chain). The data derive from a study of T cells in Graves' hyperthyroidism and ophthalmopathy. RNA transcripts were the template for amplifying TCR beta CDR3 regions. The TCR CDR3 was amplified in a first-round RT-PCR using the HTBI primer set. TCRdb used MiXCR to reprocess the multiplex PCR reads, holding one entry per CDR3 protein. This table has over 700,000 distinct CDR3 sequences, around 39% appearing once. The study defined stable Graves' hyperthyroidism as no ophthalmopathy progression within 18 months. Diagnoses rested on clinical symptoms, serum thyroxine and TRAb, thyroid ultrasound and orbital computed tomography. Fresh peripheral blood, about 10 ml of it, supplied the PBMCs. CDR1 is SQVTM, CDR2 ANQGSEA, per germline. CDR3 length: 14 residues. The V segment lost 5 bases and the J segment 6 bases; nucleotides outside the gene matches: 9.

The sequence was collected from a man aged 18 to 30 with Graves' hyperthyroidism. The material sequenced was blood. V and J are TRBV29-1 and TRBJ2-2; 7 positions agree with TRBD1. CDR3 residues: CSVHNRGSPGELFF. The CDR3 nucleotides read TGCAGCGTTCACAACAGGGGAAGTCCCGGGGAGCTGTTTTTT.